The 5 T cell receptor beta chains listed next were all sequenced from one sample in a study of blood T cell repertoires in COVID-19. Measured with immunoSEQ multiplex PCR; TCRdb has only the in-frame clones, and not every one. The sample lists 40,000 to 60,000 clones; around 87% were seen once. Sequencing was performed on peripheral blood. The receptors were sampled from an elderly woman with COVID-19, enrolled during active disease.

The chain uses TRBV4-1 and TRBJ1-5; D is perhaps TRBD1 (5 bases). Trimming left V 0 bases short and J 10 bases short, with 19 bases between. The V gene's germline CDR1 is MGHRA and CDR2 YSYEKL. The CDR3 contains 16 residues. Written as DNA, the CDR3 is TGCGCCAGCAGCCAAGATCACGCGGGGCCCAAATCTCCCCAGCATTTT. Translating gives CASSQDHAGPKSPQHF.

This clone came up once. The rearrangement joins TRBV7-2 to TRBJ2-1; 9 nucleotides line up with TRBD2. CDR3 size: 16 residues. Germline values: CDR1 SGHTA, CDR2 FQGNSA. V lost 5 bases to trimming and J lost 10 bases; unmatched junction nucleotides: 15. Here the CDR3 reads CASSISPAGGSWEQFF. CDR3 sequence (DNA): TGTGCCAGCAGCATAAGCCCTGCGGGAGGGTCTTGGGAGCAGTTCTTC.

The chain combines TRBV5-1 with TRBJ1-1, with D perhaps TRBD1 (6 bases). Germline assignment: CDR1 SGHRS and CDR2 YFSETQ. The CDR3 sequence is 16 residues long. V was clipped by 0 bases and J by 0 bases, with 12 bases between them. In DNA form, the CDR3 reads TGCGCCAGCAGCTTGGGGCACAGGGCCGTGAACACTGAAGCTTTCTTT. This translates into CASSLGHRAVNTEAFF.

A single count supports this clone. The genes are TRBV5-6 and TRBJ1-5; 7 bases fit TRBD1. Per germline, CDR1 SGHDT and CDR2 YYEEEE. The CDR3 totals 15 residues. V was clipped by 0 bases and J by 4 bases; unmatched bases: 4. The DNA of the CDR3 is TGTGCCAGCAGCTTGGGGACAGGCCGTAATCAGCCCCAGCATTTT. It is translated as CASSLGTGRNQPQHF.

V and J are TRBV28 and TRBJ2-1, with 8 bases that match TRBD2. Losses at the gene ends were 6 bases for V and 0 bases for J; bases not matched to a gene: 16. Per the germline V gene, CDR1 is MDHEN and CDR2 is SYDVKM. The CDR3 runs 19 residues. CDR3 protein: CASRAGTREVDSSYNEQFF. CDR3 coding DNA: TGTGCCAGCAGGGCCGGGACTAGAGAAGTAGATAGCTCCTACAATGAGCAGTTCTTC.